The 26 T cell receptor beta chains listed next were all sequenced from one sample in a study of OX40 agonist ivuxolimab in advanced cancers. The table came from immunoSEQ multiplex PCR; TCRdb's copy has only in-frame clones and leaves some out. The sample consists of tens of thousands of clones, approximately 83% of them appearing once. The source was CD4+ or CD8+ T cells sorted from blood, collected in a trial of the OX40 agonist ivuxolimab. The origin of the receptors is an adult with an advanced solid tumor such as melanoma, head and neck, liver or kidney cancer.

CDR3: CASSLTTGSSGNTIYF. The CDR3 region has the DNA TGTGCCAGCAGCTTAACGACGGGTTCCTCTGGAAACACCATATATTTT. The rearrangement uses TRBV7-8 and TRBJ1-3; D is ambiguous. Trimming shortened V by 2 bases and J by 0 bases, and 11 bases separated the two germline ends. The CDR3 consists of 16 residues. Germline assignment: CDR1 SGHVS and CDR2 FQNEAQ.

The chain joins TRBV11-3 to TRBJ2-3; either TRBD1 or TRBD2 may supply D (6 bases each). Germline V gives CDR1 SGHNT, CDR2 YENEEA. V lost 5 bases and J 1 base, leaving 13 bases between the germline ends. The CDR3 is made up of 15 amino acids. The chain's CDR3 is CASSAHREGTDTQYF. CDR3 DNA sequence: TGTGCCAGCAGCGCTCACAGGGAGGGCACAGATACGCAGTATTTT. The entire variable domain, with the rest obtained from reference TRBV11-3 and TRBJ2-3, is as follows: EAGVVQSPRYKIIEKKQPVAFWCNPISGHNTLYWYLQNLGQGPELLIRYENEEAVDDSQLPKDRFSAERLKGVDSTLKIQPAELGDSAVYLCASSAHREGTDTQYFGPGTRLTVL.

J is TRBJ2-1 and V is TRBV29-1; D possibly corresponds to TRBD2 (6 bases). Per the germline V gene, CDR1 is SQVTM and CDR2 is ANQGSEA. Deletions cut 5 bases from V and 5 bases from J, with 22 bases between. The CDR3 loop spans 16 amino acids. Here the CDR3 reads CSVPDRGVSGHNEQFF. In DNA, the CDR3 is TGCAGCGTTCCCGATCGTGGAGTCAGCGGGCACAATGAGCAGTTCTTC.

The CDR3 region has the DNA TGTGCCAGCAGCCCGGGACAGGGCAGGGAGCAGTACTTC. Amino acid sequence: CASSPGQGREQYF. This chain joins TRBV28 and TRBJ2-7; the match to TRBD1 covers 9 bases. Germline V gene data show CDR1 as MDHEN and CDR2 as SYDVKM. CDR3 length equals 13 residues. The V and J ends lost 6 bases and 7 bases, in that order; junction bases with no gene match: 7.

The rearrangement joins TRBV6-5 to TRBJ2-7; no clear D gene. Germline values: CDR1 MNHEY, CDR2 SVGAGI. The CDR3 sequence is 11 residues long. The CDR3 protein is CQPAGSYEQYF. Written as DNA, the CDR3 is TGTCAACCAGCCGGTTCCTACGAGCAGTACTTC.

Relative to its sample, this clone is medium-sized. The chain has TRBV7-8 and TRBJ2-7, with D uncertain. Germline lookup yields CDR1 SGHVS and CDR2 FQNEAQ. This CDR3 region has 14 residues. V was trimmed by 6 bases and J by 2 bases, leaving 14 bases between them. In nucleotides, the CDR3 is TGTGCCAGCAGTTTGACACGAAATGCCTACGAGCAGTACTTC. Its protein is CASSLTRNAYEQYF.

The CDR3 DNA reads TGTGCCAGTAGTAAAGTGACAGGGAGTGGCACAGATACGCAGTATTTT. It yields the protein CASSKVTGSGTDTQYF. This rearrangement joins TRBV19 to TRBJ2-3, with 7 bases lining up with TRBD1. Per germline, CDR1 LNHDA and CDR2 SQIVND (reference sequence). V lost 4 bases to trimming and J lost 1 base; unmatched junction nucleotides: 8. The CDR3 loop spans 16 amino acids.

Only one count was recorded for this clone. The DNA for the CDR3 is TGTGCCAGCAGACCTACTAGCGGTCTTTACAATGAGCAGTTCTTC. Its translation is CASRPTSGLYNEQFF. This sequence joins TRBV6-5 and TRBJ2-1; 8 bases fit TRBD2. The V and J ends lost 6 bases and 4 bases, in that order; junction bases with no gene match: 8. CDR1 and CDR2 from the germline V gene are MNHEY and SVGAGI. The CDR3 covers 15 residues.

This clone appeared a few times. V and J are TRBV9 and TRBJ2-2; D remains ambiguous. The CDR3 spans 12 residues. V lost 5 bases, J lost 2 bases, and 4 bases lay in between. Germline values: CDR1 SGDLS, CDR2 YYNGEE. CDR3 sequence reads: CASRVNTGELFF. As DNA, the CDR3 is TGTGCCAGCAGGGTAAACACCGGGGAGCTGTTTTTT. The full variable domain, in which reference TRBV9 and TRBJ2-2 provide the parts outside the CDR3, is DSGVTQTPKHLITATGQRVTLRCSPRSGDLSVYWYQQSLDQGLQFLIQYYNGEERAKGNILERFSAQQFPDLHSELNLSSLELGDSALYFCASRVNTGELFFGEGSRLTVL.

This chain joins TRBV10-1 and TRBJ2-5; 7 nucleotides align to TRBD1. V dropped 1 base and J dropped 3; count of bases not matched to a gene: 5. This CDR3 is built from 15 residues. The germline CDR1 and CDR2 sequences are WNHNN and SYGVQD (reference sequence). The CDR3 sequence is CASSEYSGTEETQYF. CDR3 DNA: TGCGCCAGCAGTGAGTATTCCGGGACAGAAGAGACCCAGTACTTC.

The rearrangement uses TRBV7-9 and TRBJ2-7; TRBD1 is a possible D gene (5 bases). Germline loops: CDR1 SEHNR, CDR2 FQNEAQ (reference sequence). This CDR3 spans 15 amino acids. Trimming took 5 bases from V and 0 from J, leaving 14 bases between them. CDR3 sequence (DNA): TGTGCCAGCAGCCAGGGCCATACTTACTCCTACGAGCAGTACTTC. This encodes CASSQGHTYSYEQYF.

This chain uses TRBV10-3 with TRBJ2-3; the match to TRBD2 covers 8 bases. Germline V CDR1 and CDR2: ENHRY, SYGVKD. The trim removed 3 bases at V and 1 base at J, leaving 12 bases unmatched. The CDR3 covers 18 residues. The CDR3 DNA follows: TGTGCCATCAGTGATCAGCCCGGGGGGGGCATGGGCACAGATACGCAGTATTTT. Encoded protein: CAISDQPGGGMGTDTQYF.

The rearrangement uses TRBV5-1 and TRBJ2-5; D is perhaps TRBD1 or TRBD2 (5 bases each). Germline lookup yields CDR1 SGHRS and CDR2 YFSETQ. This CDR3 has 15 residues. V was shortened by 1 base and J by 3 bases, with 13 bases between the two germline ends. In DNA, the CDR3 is TGCGCCAGCAGCTTGTGGGGCGGGCGAGAAGAGACCCAGTACTTC. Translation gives CASSLWGGREETQYF.

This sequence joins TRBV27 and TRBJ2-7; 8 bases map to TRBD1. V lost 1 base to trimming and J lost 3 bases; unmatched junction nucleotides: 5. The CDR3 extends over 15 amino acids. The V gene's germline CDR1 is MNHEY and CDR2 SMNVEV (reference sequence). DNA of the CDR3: TGTGCCAGCAGTTTATTATGGGGACAGGTCTACGAGCAGTACTTC. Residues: CASSLLWGQVYEQYF.

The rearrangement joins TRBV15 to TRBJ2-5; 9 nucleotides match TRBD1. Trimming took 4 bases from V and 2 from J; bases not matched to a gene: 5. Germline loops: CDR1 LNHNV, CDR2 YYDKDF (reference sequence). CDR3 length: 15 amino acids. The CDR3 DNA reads TGTGCCACCAGCACGGACAGGGGACAACAAGAGACCCAGTACTTC. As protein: CATSTDRGQQETQYF.

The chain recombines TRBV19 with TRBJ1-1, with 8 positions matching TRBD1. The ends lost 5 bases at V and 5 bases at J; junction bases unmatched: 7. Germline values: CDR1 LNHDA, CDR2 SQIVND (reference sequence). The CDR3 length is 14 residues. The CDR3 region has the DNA TGTGCCAGTAGTCCTTCAGGGGGCCGGACTGAAGCTTTCTTT. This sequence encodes CASSPSGGRTEAFF.

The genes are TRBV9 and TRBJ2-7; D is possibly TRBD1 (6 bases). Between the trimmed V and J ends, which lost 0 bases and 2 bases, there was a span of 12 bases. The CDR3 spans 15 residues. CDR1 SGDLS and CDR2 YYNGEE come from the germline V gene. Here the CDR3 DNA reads TGTGCCAGCAGCGTAGATTCGGACAGAGCCTACGAGCAGTACTTC. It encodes CASSVDSDRAYEQYF.

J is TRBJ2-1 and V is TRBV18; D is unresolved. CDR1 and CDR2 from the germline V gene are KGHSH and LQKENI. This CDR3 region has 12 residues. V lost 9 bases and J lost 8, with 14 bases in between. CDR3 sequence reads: CASSYQVDEQFF. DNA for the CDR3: TGTGCCAGTTCCTATCAAGTGGATGAGCAGTTCTTC. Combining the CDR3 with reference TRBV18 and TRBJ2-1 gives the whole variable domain NAGVMQNPRHLVRRRGQEARLRCSPMKGHSHVYWYRQLPEEGLKFMVYLQKENIIDESGMPKERFSAEFPKEGPSILRIQQVVRGDSAAYFCASSYQVDEQFFGPGTRLTVL.

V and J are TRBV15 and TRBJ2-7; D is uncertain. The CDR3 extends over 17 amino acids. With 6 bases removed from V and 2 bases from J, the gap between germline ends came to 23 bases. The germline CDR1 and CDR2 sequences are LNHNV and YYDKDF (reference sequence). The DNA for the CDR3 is TGTGCCACCAGTCCCCTGGGGTGGACCCTGGCCCCCTACGAGCAGTACTTC. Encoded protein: CATSPLGWTLAPYEQYF.

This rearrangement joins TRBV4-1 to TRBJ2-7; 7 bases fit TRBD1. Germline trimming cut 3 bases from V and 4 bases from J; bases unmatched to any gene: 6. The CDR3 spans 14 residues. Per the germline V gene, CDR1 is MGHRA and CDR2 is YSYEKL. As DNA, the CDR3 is TGCGCCAGCAGCCAGAACAGGGGATTGTACGAGCAGTACTTC. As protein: CASSQNRGLYEQYF.

CDR3 loop: CASSLAQESDTEAFF. CDR3 nucleotide sequence: TGTGCCAGCAGCTTAGCGCAGGAGAGTGACACTGAAGCTTTCTTT. The chain joins TRBV7-7 to TRBJ1-1; no clear D gene. V lost 0 bases and J lost 3, with 11 bases in between. Germline V gene data show CDR1 as SSHAT and CDR2 as FNYEAQ (reference sequence). The CDR3 is made up of 15 amino acids. Complete variable domain (other parts from reference TRBV7-7 and TRBJ1-1): GAGVSQSPRYKVTKRGQDVTLRCDPISSHATLYWYQQALGQGPEFLTYFNYEAQPDKSGLPSDRFSAERPEGSISTLTIQRTEQRDSAMYRCASSLAQESDTEAFFGQGTRLTVV.

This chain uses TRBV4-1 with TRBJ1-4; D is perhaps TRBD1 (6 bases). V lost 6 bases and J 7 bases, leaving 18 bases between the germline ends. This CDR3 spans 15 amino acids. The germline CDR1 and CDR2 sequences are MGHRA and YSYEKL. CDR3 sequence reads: CASSQPPGAGEKLFF. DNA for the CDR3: TGCGCCAGCAGTCAACCTCCAGGGGCGGGTGAAAAACTGTTTTTT.

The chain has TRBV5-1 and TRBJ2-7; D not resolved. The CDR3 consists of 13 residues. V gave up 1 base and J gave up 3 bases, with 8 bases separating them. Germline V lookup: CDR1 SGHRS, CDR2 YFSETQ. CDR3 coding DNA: TGCGCCAGCAGCTTGAGGTCCAGCTACGAGCAGTACTTC. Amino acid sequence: CASSLRSSYEQYF.

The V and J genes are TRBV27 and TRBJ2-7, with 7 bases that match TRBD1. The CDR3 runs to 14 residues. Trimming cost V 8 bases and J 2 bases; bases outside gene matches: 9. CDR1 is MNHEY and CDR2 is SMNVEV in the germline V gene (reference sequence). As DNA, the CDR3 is TGTGCCAGCCAGTCCTCGGGACAGCCCTACGAGCAGTACTTC. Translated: CASQSSGQPYEQYF.

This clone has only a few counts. The CDR3 protein is CASRLGQGNEQYF. CDR3 coding DNA: TGTGCCAGCAGGCTGGGACAGGGAAACGAGCAGTACTTC. The chain employs TRBV5-4 and TRBJ2-7; TRBD1 aligns across 9 bases. This CDR3 comprises 13 residues. J was trimmed by 5 bases and V by 5 bases; bases with no gene match: 5. The germline gives CDR1 SGHNT, CDR2 YYREEE (reference sequence).

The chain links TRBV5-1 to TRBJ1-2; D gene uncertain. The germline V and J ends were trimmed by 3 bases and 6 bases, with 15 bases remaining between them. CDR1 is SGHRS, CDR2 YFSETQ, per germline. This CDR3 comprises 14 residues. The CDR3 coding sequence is TGCGCCAGCAGCTCGGATATGGCTGAGCATGGCTACACCTTC. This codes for CASSSDMAEHGYTF.